This T cell receptor beta chain originates from a study of cytomegalovirus exposure and HLA in healthy donors. Study conclusions and caveats: Reports indicate that TCR beta sequences accurately predicted the HLA-A and HLA-B alleles of most subjects.

The study ran its PCR with 60 Vbeta and 13 Jbeta primers. TCRdb's copy holds only in-frame clones and misses some; the assay was immunoSEQ multiplex PCR. The sample records under 200,000 clones, 75% to 80% being singletons. Likely unrecorded immune exposures existed in these nominally healthy donors. In the case of this clone: The target antigen is unknown.

The clonotype originates from a man in his fifties or sixties in good health and CMV-seropositive. The sequenced material came from PBMCs.

This CDR3 is CASSYGGGGNEQFF. The CDR3, as DNA: TGTGCCAGCAGCTACGGGGGAGGGGGCAATGAGCAGTTCTTC. This chain joins TRBV7-6 and TRBJ2-1, with D perhaps TRBD2 (7 bases). Germline assignment: CDR1 SGHVS and CDR2 FNYEAQ. This CDR3 has 14 amino acids. V was trimmed by 4 bases and J by 6 bases, leaving 13 bases between them.